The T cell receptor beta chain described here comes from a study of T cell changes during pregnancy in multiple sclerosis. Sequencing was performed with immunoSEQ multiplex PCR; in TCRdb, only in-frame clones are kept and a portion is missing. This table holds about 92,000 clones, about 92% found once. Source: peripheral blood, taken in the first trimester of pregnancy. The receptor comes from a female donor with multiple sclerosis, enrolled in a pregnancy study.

The chain's CDR3 is CASSLEGQGYGYTF. The CDR3 DNA is TGTGCCAGCAGCTTAGAGGGACAGGGCTATGGCTACACCTTC. The chain combines TRBV7-9 with TRBJ1-2, with 9 bases lining up with TRBD1. This CDR3 contains 14 residues. With V trimmed by 1 base and J by 4 bases, 1 base remained unmatched. Germline values: CDR1 SEHNR, CDR2 FQNEAQ (reference sequence).